A selection of T cell receptor beta chains follows, all from one sample in a study of T-cell reconstitution after alpha-beta-depleted transplantation in children. TCRdb passed the PCR reads through MiXCR, listing each CDR3 protein once. The repertoire holds some 490,000 distinct CDR3 sequences, with around 13% as singletons. This sample comprised PBMCs from the stem cell graft donor, obtained from the stem cell graft. The receptor set was obtained from a human donor who donated a stem cell graft to a child with combined immunodeficiency. CDR3s include the opening cysteine and the closing phenylalanine or tryptophan. Each record gives: J gene, V gene, CDR3 protein.

J gene: TRBJ1-2
V gene: TRBV29-1
CDR3 protein: CSAEGQLNYGYTF

J gene: TRBJ2-1
V gene: TRBV20-1
CDR3 protein: CSRKGGRGSTEQFF

J gene: TRBJ1-5
V gene: TRBV7-9
CDR3 protein: CASSLGYRDPRHF

J gene: TRBJ2-2
V gene: TRBV12-3/TRBV12-4
CDR3 protein: CASSSFLATGELFF

J gene: TRBJ2-7
V gene: TRBV7-9
CDR3 protein: CASSLEPAGRGEQYF

J gene: TRBJ2-7
V gene: TRBV4-3
CDR3 protein: CASSQDQGAGGTYEQYF

J gene: TRBJ1-2
V gene: TRBV9
CDR3 protein: CASSPGTSYGYTF

J gene: TRBJ2-1
V gene: TRBV18
CDR3 protein: CASSPRDRVGNEQFF

J gene: TRBJ2-7
V gene: TRBV25-1
CDR3 protein: CASSEFGSSYEQYF

J gene: TRBJ1-6
V gene: TRBV27
CDR3 protein: CASSLSPRGIRAPLRF

J gene: TRBJ1-1
V gene: TRBV3-1
CDR3 protein: CASSQRDRQNTEAFF

J gene: TRBJ2-2
V gene: TRBV11-1
CDR3 protein: CASSPRGSRGTGELFF

J gene: TRBJ2-7
V gene: TRBV3-1
CDR3 protein: CASSQGTGRGLADHEQYF

J gene: TRBJ2-7
V gene: TRBV12-3/TRBV12-4
CDR3 protein: CASSPSRGLAGTYEQYF

J gene: TRBJ1-1
V gene: TRBV29-1
CDR3 protein: CSVEEGPRDTEAFF

J gene: TRBJ2-1
V gene: TRBV6-4
CDR3 protein: CASSDSGYSSYNEQFF

J gene: TRBJ2-1
V gene: TRBV12-3/TRBV12-4
CDR3 protein: CASKRGGGDEQFF

J gene: TRBJ2-1
V gene: TRBV20-1
CDR3 protein: CSARDGRLAQYNEQFF

J gene: TRBJ2-2
V gene: TRBV4-2
CDR3 protein: CASSQVNSNTGELFF

J gene: TRBJ2-7
V gene: TRBV7-6
CDR3 protein: CASSLTGIYEQYF

J gene: TRBJ1-1
V gene: TRBV15
CDR3 protein: CATSRGEVWNTEAFF

J gene: TRBJ2-2
V gene: TRBV20-1
CDR3 protein: CSARERGAVNTGELFF

J gene: TRBJ2-1
V gene: TRBV6-1
CDR3 protein: CASTQLAGPYNEQFF

J gene: TRBJ1-5
V gene: TRBV7-9
CDR3 protein: CASSSGGWNQPQHF

J gene: TRBJ2-5
V gene: TRBV20-1
CDR3 protein: CSAMPGTGGFTLRPTGPETQYF

J gene: TRBJ2-4
V gene: TRBV9
CDR3 protein: CASSVGGSLNIQYF